These 28 T cell receptor beta chains originate from one sample sequenced in a study of OX40 agonist ivuxolimab in advanced cancers. The repertoire was sequenced with immunoSEQ multiplex PCR; TCRdb's copy has only in-frame clones and lacks some. The table records more than 50,000 clones, about 84% of them present only once. The sequencing here drew on CD4+ or CD8+ T cells sorted from blood, taken in a trial of the OX40 agonist ivuxolimab. All receptors derive from an adult with an advanced solid tumor such as melanoma, head and neck, liver or kidney cancer.

This clone came up once. The chain employs TRBV6-6 and TRBJ2-6, with a tentative D call TRBD2 (5 bases). Germline-derived CDR1 and CDR2 are MNHNY and SVGAGI (reference sequence). CDR3 length: 15 residues. The ends were cut back, 7 bases at V and 2 bases at J, with 12 bases in the middle. The CDR3 loop is CASMTLGAGANVLTF. The CDR3 DNA reads as TGTGCCAGCATGACCCTCGGGGCTGGGGCCAACGTCCTGACTTTC.

As DNA, the CDR3 is TGTGCCAGCAGCCCCGTGCCAAGCGGGGGATCCTACAATGAGCAGTTCTTC. Amino acid sequence: CASSPVPSGGSYNEQFF. The chain employs TRBV5-5 and TRBJ2-1, with TRBD2 matching over 8 bases. The CDR3 length is 17 residues. V shed 4 bases and J 1 base; nucleotides not matched to a gene: 10. The germline V gene has CDR1 SGHKS and CDR2 YYEKEE (reference sequence).

The rearrangement links TRBV11-3 to TRBJ2-2; perhaps D is TRBD1 or TRBD2 (5 bases each). Between the trimmed V and J ends, which lost 5 bases and 4 bases, there was a span of 14 bases. The CDR3 covers 15 residues. Germline V CDR1 and CDR2: SGHNT, YENEEA. CDR3 amino acids: CASSDRGASTGELFF. CDR3 DNA: TGTGCCAGCAGCGATCGAGGGGCAAGCACCGGGGAGCTGTTTTTT.

The V and J genes are TRBV30 and TRBJ1-2; 7 nucleotides line up with TRBD1. This CDR3 contains 14 residues. J lost 8 bases, V lost 2 bases, and 11 bases had no gene match. Germline CDR1 and CDR2: GTSNPN and SVGIG (reference sequence). The CDR3 sequence: CAWSFGTAVGGYTF. CDR3 coding DNA: TGTGCCTGGAGTTTTGGGACAGCGGTCGGGGGCTACACCTTC.

This clone was counted a single time. The chain has TRBV7-9 and TRBJ1-5, with D unresolved. The germline V gene encodes CDR1 SEHNR and CDR2 FQNEAQ (reference sequence). V was shortened by 1 base and J by 6 bases, with 4 bases between the two germline ends. The CDR3 is 12 residues long. The CDR3 spells CASSLVGQPQHF. The CDR3 region has the DNA TGTGCCAGCAGCTTAGTGGGTCAGCCCCAGCATTTT.

This clone was counted only a few times. This chain uses TRBV2 with TRBJ2-1, with 11 bases aligning to TRBD2. Trimming removed 6 bases from V and 3 bases from J; junction bases left unmatched: 10. The CDR3 is 17 residues long. Germline V gene data show CDR1 as SNHLY and CDR2 as FYNNEI. CDR3 protein: CASSPRLAGGFYNEQFF. In nucleotides, the CDR3 is TGTGCCAGCAGCCCCCGCTTAGCGGGAGGGTTCTACAATGAGCAGTTCTTC.

This CDR3 is CASRGDRRLLSGYTF. DNA of the CDR3: TGTGCCAGCAGAGGCGACAGACGCCTACTTAGCGGCTACACCTTC. This chain links TRBV6-1 with TRBJ1-2; the D gene is possibly TRBD1 (5 bases). The V gene's germline CDR1 is MNHNS and CDR2 SASEGT. V gave up 6 bases and J gave up 8 bases, with 22 bases separating them. CDR3 length equals 15 residues.

The chain recombines TRBV7-3 with TRBJ1-1; D is uncertain. The CDR3 sequence is 14 residues long. V was clipped by 2 bases and J by 10 bases, with 17 bases between them. Germline CDR1 and CDR2: SGHTA and FQGTGA. CDR3 protein: CASSLEGGGRPAFF. The CDR3 DNA sequence: TGTGCCAGCAGCTTAGAGGGAGGTGGACGCCCAGCTTTCTTT.

The rearrangement links TRBV21-1 to TRBJ1-1. TRBV21-1 is a known pseudogene. The CDR3 has 15 amino acids. The CDR3 sequence is CASSKGNPSGTEAFF. CDR3 nucleotides: TGTGCCAGCAGCAAAGGAAACCCATCGGGCACTGAAGCTTTCTTT.

The rearrangement uses TRBV10-3 and TRBJ2-7; D is perhaps TRBD1 (6 bases). V was trimmed by 6 bases and J by 2 bases, leaving 17 bases between them. Germline V gives CDR1 ENHRY, CDR2 SYGVKD. The CDR3 is 15 amino acids. The CDR3 region is CAISPKGRGTYEQYF. The CDR3 nucleotides read TGTGCCATCAGCCCGAAGGGCAGGGGAACCTACGAGCAGTACTTC.

The sample holds one count of this clone. J is TRBJ2-3 and V is TRBV5-8, with D uncertain. V shed 4 bases and J shed 2 bases, with 5 bases lying between them. CDR1 is SGHTS and CDR2 is YDEGEE in the germline V gene. The CDR3 is 12 residues long. The CDR3: CASSPNTDTQYF. CDR3 DNA: TGTGCCAGCAGCCCCAACACAGATACGCAGTATTTT.

This chain joins TRBV6-4 and TRBJ2-5; D is unresolved. The CDR3 sequence is 15 residues long. Trimming pared 9 bases from V and 2 bases from J, leaving 19 bases between. Germline V gene data show CDR1 as MRHNA and CDR2 as SNTAGT. DNA for the CDR3: TGTGCCAGGGAGTATGGGGTTCTCCTTCAAGAGACCCAGTACTTC. This codes for CAREYGVLLQETQYF.

The rearrangement links TRBV7-8 to TRBJ1-1; D unresolved. V lost 5 bases and J 2 bases, leaving 6 bases between the germline ends. Germline CDR1 and CDR2: SGHVS and FQNEAQ. This CDR3 spans 12 amino acids. The CDR3 DNA follows: TGTGCCAGCAGCCTTTATAACACTGAAGCTTTCTTT. Protein product: CASSLYNTEAFF.

The chain combines TRBV7-8 with TRBJ2-1, with 11 nucleotides matching TRBD2. From germline, CDR1 is SGHVS and CDR2 FQNEAQ. V lost 5 bases, J lost 2 bases, and 8 bases stayed unmatched. This CDR3 spans 17 amino acids. The CDR3 DNA sequence: TGTGCCAGCAGCGAACTAGCGGGGGCCCGAACCTACAATGAGCAGTTCTTC. Encoded protein: CASSELAGARTYNEQFF.

V gene TRBV30 combines with J gene TRBJ1-5; perhaps TRBD1 as D (5 bases). The V end lost 1 base, the J end lost 1 base, and 11 bases lay between the germline ends. Germline CDR1 and CDR2: GTSNPN and SVGIG (reference sequence). This CDR3 region has 15 residues. This CDR3 is CAWSAGGLSNQPQHF. The CDR3 coding sequence is TGTGCCTGGAGTGCGGGGGGGTTGAGCAATCAGCCCCAGCATTTT. Combining the CDR3 with reference TRBV30 and TRBJ1-5 gives the whole variable domain SQTIHQWPATLVQPVGSPLSLECTVEGTSNPNLYWYRQAAGRGLQLLFYSVGIGQISSEVPQNLSASRPQDRQFILSSKKLLLSDSGFYLCAWSAGGLSNQPQHFGDGTRLSIL.

The rearrangement uses TRBV6-1 and TRBJ1-1; 8 positions agree with TRBD1. J lost 9 bases, V lost 7 bases, and 7 bases had no gene match. Germline V lookup: CDR1 MNHNS, CDR2 SASEGT. The CDR3 consists of 12 residues. The chain's CDR3 is CASTLDRAQAFF. CDR3 nucleotide sequence: TGTGCCAGCACCTTGGACAGGGCCCAAGCTTTCTTT.

The chain couples TRBV11-3 to TRBJ1-3; D remains ambiguous. V was clipped by 5 bases and J by 4 bases, with 9 bases between them. CDR3 length: 13 residues. CDR1 and CDR2 (germline): SGHNT, YENEEA. Here the CDR3 DNA reads TGTGCCAGCAGCGCGGGAGGAGGAAACACCATATATTTT. The encoded protein is CASSAGGGNTIYF.

J is TRBJ2-2 and V is TRBV6-4, with D perhaps assigned TRBD1 or TRBD2 (5 bases each). This CDR3 is 17 amino acids long. V lost 0 bases to trimming and J lost 2 bases, with 13 bases between them. CDR1 is MRHNA, CDR2 SNTAGT, per germline. DNA of the CDR3: TGTGCCAGCAGTGACTCGGGGGTTGGGTTCAACACCGGGGAGCTGTTTTTT. Protein: CASSDSGVGFNTGELFF.

This rearrangement joins TRBV7-6 to TRBJ2-3; D gene ambiguous. CDR3 length equals 13 residues. CDR1 and CDR2 from the germline V gene are SGHVS and FNYEAQ. The V gene lost 0 bases and the J gene lost 2 bases, with 3 bases spanning the gap. The CDR3 nucleotides read TGTGCCAGCAGCTTAGCGGTCACAGATACGCAGTATTTT. This sequence encodes CASSLAVTDTQYF.

The CDR3 region is CASSTFSAGTGELFF. DNA of the CDR3: TGTGCCAGTAGTACCTTCTCAGCGGGGACCGGGGAGCTGTTTTTT. J is TRBJ2-2 and V is TRBV19; 7 nucleotides align to TRBD2. This CDR3 contains 15 residues. Trimming cost V 4 bases and J 5 bases; bases outside gene matches: 7. Per germline, CDR1 LNHDA and CDR2 SQIVND (reference sequence).

The CDR3 loop is CASSYTSSEGANEQFF. CDR3 in DNA: TGTGCCAGCAGTTACACTTCAAGCGAGGGGGCCAATGAGCAGTTCTTC. The gene calls are TRBV6-5 and TRBJ2-1; 7 nucleotides agree with TRBD1. The V and J ends lost 2 bases and 6 bases, in that order; junction bases with no gene match: 10. The CDR3 runs 16 residues. Germline V gene data show CDR1 as MNHEY and CDR2 as SVGAGI.

This chain joins TRBV5-1 and TRBJ1-1, with 8 positions matching TRBD1. This CDR3 is built from 14 residues. Germline V CDR1 and CDR2: SGHRS, YFSETQ. Trimming removed 4 bases from V and 4 bases from J; junction bases left unmatched: 6. The CDR3: CASSVRGPSTEAFF. The CDR3 DNA follows: TGCGCCAGCAGCGTCAGGGGGCCGAGCACTGAAGCTTTCTTT.

The V call is TRBV6-5, the J call TRBJ1-2, with D perhaps TRBD1 (6 bases). Germline V gene sequence: CDR1 MNHEY, CDR2 SVGAGI. V was clipped by 10 bases and J by 5 bases, with 14 bases between them. This CDR3 spans 12 amino acids. The CDR3 reads CATRTDFYGYTF. The CDR3 region has the DNA TGTGCCACAAGGACAGATTTTTATGGCTACACCTTC.

In DNA, the CDR3 is TGTGCCAGCAGCTCGGGAGGAGCGGGGGGTTTCGGCGAGCAGTACTTC. Residues: CASSSGGAGGFGEQYF. This rearrangement joins TRBV7-6 to TRBJ2-7; 9 bases are shared with TRBD2. After removal of 4 bases from V and 6 bases from J, the junction contained 13 bases not matched to a gene. The CDR3 runs 16 residues. Per the germline V gene, CDR1 is SGHVS and CDR2 is FNYEAQ.

This clone showed up just once. The chain carries TRBV7-2 and TRBJ2-7, with D perhaps assigned TRBD1 or TRBD2 (6 bases each). From germline, CDR1 is SGHTA and CDR2 FQGNSA. The CDR3 runs to 14 residues. V lost 4 bases to trimming and J lost 0 bases, with 10 bases between them. The CDR3 nucleotides read TGTGCCAGCAGCTCCGGGGGCAGCTCCTACGAGCAGTACTTC. Amino acids: CASSSGGSSYEQYF.

The CDR3 nucleotides are TGTGCCAGCAGTGATTGGAGGGGAGTCTGGGAGCAGTACTTC. It encodes CASSDWRGVWEQYF. The chain links TRBV2 to TRBJ2-7; TRBD2 might be the D (6 bases). Germline-derived CDR1 and CDR2 are SNHLY and FYNNEI. Trimming left V 3 bases short and J 7 bases short, with 16 bases between. The CDR3 is 14 residues long.

The chain carries TRBV6-5 and TRBJ2-6; D remains ambiguous. This CDR3 has 13 residues. V lost 10 bases and J lost 0, with 7 bases in between. Germline V gene data show CDR1 as MNHEY and CDR2 as SVGAGI. CDR3 residues: CATFLSGANVLTF. The CDR3 DNA follows: TGTGCCACCTTTCTCTCTGGGGCCAACGTCCTGACTTTC.

The chain employs TRBV27 and TRBJ2-6; D not certain. CDR3 size: 18 residues. Germline CDR1 and CDR2: MNHEY and SMNVEV (reference sequence). V dropped 0 bases and J dropped 1 base, with 13 bases sitting between them. In nucleotides, the CDR3 is TGTGCCAGCAGTTTATCTGACCGATCCTTTTCTGGGGCCAACGTCCTGACTTTC. This sequence encodes CASSLSDRSFSGANVLTF.